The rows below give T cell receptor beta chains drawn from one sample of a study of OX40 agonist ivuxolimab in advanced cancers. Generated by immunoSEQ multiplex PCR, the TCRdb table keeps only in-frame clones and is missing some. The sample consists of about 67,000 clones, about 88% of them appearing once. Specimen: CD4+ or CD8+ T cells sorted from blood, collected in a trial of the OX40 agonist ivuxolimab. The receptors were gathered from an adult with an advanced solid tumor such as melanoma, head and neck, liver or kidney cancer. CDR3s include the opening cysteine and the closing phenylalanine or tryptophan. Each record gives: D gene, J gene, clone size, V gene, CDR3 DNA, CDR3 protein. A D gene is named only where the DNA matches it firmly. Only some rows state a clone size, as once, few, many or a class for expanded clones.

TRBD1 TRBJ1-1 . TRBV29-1 TGCAGCGTCGCGACAGGGGGTACTGAAGCTTTCTTT CSVATGGTEAFF
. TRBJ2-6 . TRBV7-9 TGTGCCAGCCTCTTTGTGGGGGCCAACGTCCTGACTTTC CASLFVGANVLTF
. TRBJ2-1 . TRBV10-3 TGTGCCAGCAGATCTGGGACCCAGGGGCACAATGAGCAGTTCTTC CASRSGTQGHNEQFF
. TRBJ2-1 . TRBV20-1 TGCGGTGGGACTTTATACAATGAGCAGTTCTTC CGGTLYNEQFF
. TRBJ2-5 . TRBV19 TGTGCCAGTAGTCCCTTGACAGGGAGGCAAGAGACCCAGTACTTC CASSPLTGRQETQYF
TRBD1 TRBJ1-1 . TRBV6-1 TGTGCCAGCAGCCGATGGACAGGTCAAAACACTGAAGCTTTCTTT CASSRWTGQNTEAFF
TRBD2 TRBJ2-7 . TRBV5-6 TGTGCCAGCAGCTTGTACGGGACTAGCGGGAGGTCCGTATTGGGCGAGCAGTACTTC CASSLYGTSGRSVLGEQYF
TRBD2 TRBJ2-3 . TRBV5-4 TGTGCCAGCAGCCGCGGGGGGGCCTCTAGCACAGATACGCAGTATTTT CASSRGGASSTDTQYF
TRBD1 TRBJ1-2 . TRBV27 TGTGCCAGCAGTTTTCAGGGGGCTAACTATGGCTACACCTTC CASSFQGANYGYTF
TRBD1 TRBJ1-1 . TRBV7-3 TGTGCCAGTAGCTCCCAGGGGGAGAACACTGAAGCTTTCTTT CASSSQGENTEAFF
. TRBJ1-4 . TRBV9 TGTGCCAGCAGCGCTGCGGGTGAAAAACTGTTTTTT CASSAAGEKLFF
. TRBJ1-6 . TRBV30 TGTGCCTGGAGTGTAGGGGGGCGGAATTCACCCCTCCACTTT CAWSVGGRNSPLHF
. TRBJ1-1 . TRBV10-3 TGTGCCATCAGTGAACCGGGACGGACGAACACTGAAGCTTTCTTT CAISEPGRTNTEAFF
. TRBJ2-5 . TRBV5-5 TGTGCCAGCAGCCCTAGACCCGGGGGGACCCAGTACTTC CASSPRPGGTQYF
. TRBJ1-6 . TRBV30 TGTGCCTGGAGCGACCATATCGGGACATCGGGTAATTCACCCCTCCACTTT CAWSDHIGTSGNSPLHF
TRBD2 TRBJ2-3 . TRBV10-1 TGCGCCAGCAGTGAGTCGGTGCGGGAGGGCCTGGTCGGGACGCAGTATTTT CASSESVREGLVGTQYF
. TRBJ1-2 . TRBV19 TGTGCCAGTAGCCTGGGGGGACGGTATGGCTACACCTTC CASSLGGRYGYTF
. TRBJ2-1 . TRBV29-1 TGCAGCGTTGAGGGGACTGTAGATGTAGAGCAGTTCTTC CSVEGTVDVEQFF
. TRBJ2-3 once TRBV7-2 TGTGCCAGCAGCCCTAGGCTCATCACAGATACGCAGTATTTT CASSPRLITDTQYF
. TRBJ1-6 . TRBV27 TGTGCCAGCAGTTTATTTGGCCGCTCCTATAATTCACCCCTCCACTTT CASSLFGRSYNSPLHF
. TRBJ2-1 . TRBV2 TGTGCCAGCAGTGTACGGGTGTCTATCGATGAGCAGTTCTTC CASSVRVSIDEQFF
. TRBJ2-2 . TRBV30 TGTGCCTGGACCTCGGGGTATCTGGCCGGGGAGCTGTTTTTT CAWTSGYLAGELFF
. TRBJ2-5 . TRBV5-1 TGCGCCAGCAGCTTGGGGGCGGGGACCCAGTACTTC CASSLGAGTQYF
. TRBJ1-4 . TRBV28 TGTGCCAGCAGTCGAGGGGAAAAACTGTTTTTT CASSRGEKLFF
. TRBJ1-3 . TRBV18 TGTGCCAGCTCACCCCCCTTAGGCGCGCTTCCCGCAGTCTTTGGAAACACCATATATTTT CASSPPLGALPAVFGNTIYF
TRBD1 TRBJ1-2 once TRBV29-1 TGCAGCGTTGACCCTCAGGGGGGAAATGGCTACACCTTC CSVDPQGGNGYTF
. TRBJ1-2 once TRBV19 TGTGCCAGTAGTATGGTTTACAGCCTCTACTATGGCTACACCTTC CASSMVYSLYYGYTF
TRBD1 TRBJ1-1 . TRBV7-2 TGTGCCAGCCCCACCGGGACAGGGAGCGTGAACACTGAAGCTTTCTTT CASPTGTGSVNTEAFF
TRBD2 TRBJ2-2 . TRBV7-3 TGTGCCAGCAGCTGGAGCGGGGGGCCGACCGGGGAGCTGTTTTTT CASSWSGGPTGELFF
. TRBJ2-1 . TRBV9 TGTGCCAGCAGCGCCCATCCCAACTCCGGTCCGGAGCAGTTCTTC CASSAHPNSGPEQFF
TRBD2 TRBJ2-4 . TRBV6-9 TGTGCCAGCAGTTATACAGGACTAGCGGGCCTTCTCAAAAACATTCAGTACTTC CASSYTGLAGLLKNIQYF
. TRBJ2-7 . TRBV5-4 TGTGCCAGCAGCGATTTGACGGCAGCCCTGCGTGGCGAGCAGTACTTC CASSDLTAALRGEQYF
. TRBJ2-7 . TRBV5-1 TGCGCCAGCAGCCCTGGACTTACCAGCGGTTTTGACTTC CASSPGLTSGFDF
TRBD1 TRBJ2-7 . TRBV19 TGTGCCAGTAGTATAGACGGAACAGGGGCTATAACCTACGAGCAGTACTTC CASSIDGTGAITYEQYF
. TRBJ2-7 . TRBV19 TGTGCCAGTAGTCCGCTGGGGGCGACCAGGAGTGAGCAGTACTTC CASSPLGATRSEQYF
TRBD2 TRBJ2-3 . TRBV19 TGTGCCAGTAGTAACTCGGGAGGAGATACGCAGTATTTT CASSNSGGDTQYF
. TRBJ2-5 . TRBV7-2 TGTGCCAGCAGTCAAGACAGGTACCAAGAGACCCAGTACTTC CASSQDRYQETQYF
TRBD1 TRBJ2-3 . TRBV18 TGTGCCAGCTCACCACCGAGAGGGGGCCCCGATACGCAGTATTTT CASSPPRGGPDTQYF
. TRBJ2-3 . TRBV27 TGTGCCAGCAGTTTATTGCCTACTCAGGGTACGCAGTATTTT CASSLLPTQGTQYF
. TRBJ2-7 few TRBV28 TGTGCCAGCAGCATACTGGTCTACGAGCAGTACTTC CASSILVYEQYF
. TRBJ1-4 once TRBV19 TGTGCCAGTAGTATTGGATGGGCCCATAATGAAAAACTGTTTTTT CASSIGWAHNEKLFF
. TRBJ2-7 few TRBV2 TGTGCCAGCAGTGGACGAGCGGGCCCCCTCGGGCAGTACTTC CASSGRAGPLGQYF
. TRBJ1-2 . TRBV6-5 TGTGCCAGCAGTATCAGGGGAGGCTATGGCTACACCTTC CASSIRGGYGYTF
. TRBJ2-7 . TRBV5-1 TGCGCCAGCAGCTTGAGGCAAACGTACGAGCAGTACTTC CASSLRQTYEQYF
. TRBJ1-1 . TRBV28 TGTGCCAGCAGGGCGGCAGGCGTGGGTGAAGCTTTCTTT CASRAAGVGEAFF